These 16 T cell receptor beta chains share one sample of origin, sequenced in a study of response to subunit inactivated influenza vaccine. MiXCR was run by TCRdb on the RT-PCR reads, yielding one entry per CDR3 protein. The sample lists about 700,000 distinct CDR3 sequences; 13% to 15% were seen once. The sequenced sample was PBMCs from blood, obtained 14 to 15 days before vaccination. These receptors were obtained from a man between 45 and 60 years old who received an inactivated influenza vaccine.

The chain carries TRBV7-2 and TRBJ2-1; D is perhaps TRBD1 (5 bases). V lost 0 bases and J lost 1, with 10 bases in between. The CDR3 is 16 amino acids. Germline-derived CDR1 and CDR2 are SGHTA and FQGNSA. CDR3 DNA: TGTGCCAGCAGCTTAGCGGTTACAGGTTCCTACAATGAGCAGTTCTTC. Translated: CASSLAVTGSYNEQFF.

This clonotype came up a few times. The V and J genes are TRBV6-5 and TRBJ1-6, with D possibly TRBD1 on 6 matching bases. The length of the CDR3 is 15 residues. CDR1 and CDR2 (germline): MNHEY, SVGAGI. Trimming took 0 bases from V and 10 from J, leaving 13 bases between them. CDR3 protein: CASSYSKGGYSPLHF. CDR3 bases: TGTGCCAGCAGTTACTCGAAGGGGGGATACTCACCCCTCCACTTT.

This clonotype was seen repeatedly, ten times or more. CDR3 nucleotides: TGTGCCAGCAGTTACTTTTCCGGGGAGCTGTTTTTT. Protein product: CASSYFSGELFF. The J gene is TRBJ2-2, the V gene TRBV6-5; D call uncertain. The CDR3 totals 12 residues. V gave up 1 base and J gave up 6 bases, with 3 bases separating them. CDR1 MNHEY and CDR2 SVGAGI come from the germline V gene.

This sequence joins TRBV12-3 or TRBV12-4 and TRBJ1-3; the D is unclear. The CDR3 runs to 13 residues. Trimming took 3 bases from V and 6 from J, leaving 9 bases between them. CDR3 amino acids: CASSFVTKNTIYF. CDR3 nucleotide sequence: TGTGCCAGCAGTTTTGTGACAAAAAACACCATATATTTT.

Only a few counts were recorded for this clonotype. The chain recombines TRBV7-9 with TRBJ2-7, with TRBD1 as a possible D gene (5 bases). The length of the CDR3 is 14 residues. V lost 6 bases and J lost 1, with 13 bases in between. Germline values: CDR1 SEHNR, CDR2 FQNEAQ (reference sequence). CDR3 amino acids: CASSLHGASYEQYF. DNA for the CDR3: TGTGCCAGCAGTCTTCATGGGGCGTCCTACGAGCAGTACTTC.

In this sample, this clonotype turned up a few times. The chain links TRBV20-1 to TRBJ1-5; 10 bases match TRBD1. V lost 4 bases, J lost 6 bases, and 9 bases stayed unmatched. The CDR3 length is 15 residues. Germline V gives CDR1 DFQATT, CDR2 SNEGSKA (reference sequence). The CDR3 spells CSAKLLTGGLQPQHF. The CDR3 DNA reads TGCAGTGCTAAGCTTCTGACAGGGGGCCTTCAGCCCCAGCATTTT.

This clonotype was seen only a few times. The chain uses TRBV7-3 and TRBJ2-5, with D hard to call. The germline V gene encodes CDR1 SGHTA and CDR2 FQGTGA. The germline V and J ends were trimmed by 0 bases and 5 bases, with 7 bases remaining between them. The CDR3 has 13 amino acids. The CDR3 sequence is CASSLTLLETQYF. CDR3 nucleotides: TGTGCCAGCAGCTTAACTCTGTTGGAGACCCAGTACTTC.

Here the CDR3 reads CAWSEWGSLGTEAFF. The CDR3 DNA is TGTGCCTGGAGTGAATGGGGGTCGCTGGGCACTGAAGCTTTCTTT. The chain links TRBV30 to TRBJ1-1; maybe TRBD1 (5 bases). There are 15 residues in the CDR3. V shed 1 base and J shed 4 bases, with 16 bases lying between them. Germline CDR1 and CDR2: GTSNPN and SVGIG (reference sequence).

The chain couples TRBV18 to TRBJ2-2; 8 nucleotides align to TRBD2. The CDR3 covers 15 residues. V lost 4 bases, J lost 5 bases, and 6 bases stayed unmatched. Per germline, CDR1 KGHSH and CDR2 LQKENI. The CDR3 is CASSQSGSWTGELFF. The CDR3 DNA follows: TGTGCCAGCTCACAAAGCGGGAGTTGGACCGGGGAGCTGTTTTTT.

This clonotype came up a few times. This chain joins TRBV5-1 and TRBJ2-7; tentatively, D is TRBD1 or TRBD2 (6 bases each). Germline V gene lookup returns CDR1 SGHRS and CDR2 YFSETQ. Deletions cut 0 bases from V and 5 bases from J, with 15 bases between. The CDR3 totals 15 residues. CDR3: CASSLVGGPGDEQYF. As DNA, the CDR3 is TGCGCCAGCAGCTTGGTAGGGGGGCCCGGTGACGAGCAGTACTTC.

The genes are TRBV7-2 and TRBJ2-3, with D hard to call. Trimming cost V 3 bases and J 1 base, with 8 bases left between them. Germline assignment: CDR1 SGHTA and CDR2 FQGNSA. This CDR3 is 14 amino acids long. As DNA, the CDR3 is TGTGCCAGCAGCTTTCGACGGGGCACAGATACGCAGTATTTT. Translating it yields CASSFRRGTDTQYF.

The chain employs TRBV12-3 or TRBV12-4 and TRBJ2-1; 7 nucleotides align to TRBD1. J gave up 4 bases and V 2 bases, and 2 bases lay outside the gene matches. The CDR3 extends over 14 amino acids. CDR3 in amino acids: CASSLMTGYNEQFF. In DNA, the CDR3 is TGTGCCAGCAGTTTAATGACAGGGTACAATGAGCAGTTCTTC.

CDR3 amino acids: CASRTGTGGEGEQFF. CDR3 sequence (DNA): TGTGCCAGCAGAACCGGGACAGGGGGCGAGGGTGAGCAGTTCTTC. The chain combines TRBV7-6 with TRBJ2-1; TRBD1 agrees at 12 bases. Germline V gene lookup returns CDR1 SGHVS and CDR2 FNYEAQ. The CDR3 sequence is 15 residues long. Trimming removed 6 bases from V and 9 bases from J; junction bases left unmatched: 9.

The chain uses TRBV7-2 and TRBJ2-3, with D possibly TRBD2 on 6 matching bases. CDR1 SGHTA and CDR2 FQGNSA come from the germline V gene. The CDR3 loop spans 15 amino acids. V was clipped by 0 bases and J by 5 bases, with 12 bases between them. The CDR3 spells CASSLATPGRDTQYF. CDR3 sequence (DNA): TGTGCCAGCAGCTTAGCTACCCCCGGGAGAGATACGCAGTATTTT.

The V gene is TRBV2, the J gene TRBJ2-5; 10 bases are shared with TRBD2. This CDR3 has 15 amino acids. Per germline, CDR1 SNHLY and CDR2 FYNNEI. V lost 5 bases and J lost 0; bases outside the gene matches: 3. CDR3: CASSSSGGHQETQYF. CDR3 coding DNA: TGTGCCAGCAGTTCTAGCGGGGGACACCAAGAGACCCAGTACTTC.

This clonotype was seen only a few times. The genes are TRBV5-6 and TRBJ2-5; D possibly corresponds to TRBD2 (6 bases). The germline CDR1 and CDR2 sequences are SGHDT and YYEEEE. Trimming shortened V by 1 base and J by 4 bases, and 11 bases separated the two germline ends. The CDR3 is 14 amino acids. This CDR3 reads CASSLFGGAETQYF. The DNA for the CDR3 is TGTGCCAGCAGCTTGTTTGGCGGGGCAGAGACCCAGTACTTC. Combining the CDR3 with reference TRBV5-6 and TRBJ2-5 gives the whole variable domain DAGVTQSPTHLIKTRGQQVTLRCSPKSGHDTVSWYQQALGQGPQFIFQYYEEEERQRGNFPDRFSGHQFPNYSSELNVNALLLGDSALYLCASSLFGGAETQYFGPGTRLLVL.